These T cell receptor beta chains were read from a single sample in a study of post-analysis software for immune sequencing data. MiXCR was run by TCRdb on the PCR reads, yielding one entry per CDR3 protein. The sample lists 450,000 or so distinct CDR3 sequences, over 35% occurring once. Source material: blood. The receptors derive from a girl aged 10 to 17 with multiple sclerosis. Both conserved end residues are part of each CDR3. A D gene is named only where the DNA matches it firmly. Clone size is not always given. Where it is, it says once, few, many or a class for expanded clones.

D: .; V: TRBV5-5; J: TRBJ2-1; size: many; DNA: TGTGCCAGCAGCTTGGTGTCTAGAAATCGTCTCTACAATGAGCAGTTCTTC; CDR3: CASSLVSRNRLYNEQFF
D: TRBD2; V: TRBV9; J: TRBJ2-1; size: few; DNA: TGTGCCAGCAGCGTAGTATCTAGCGGGAACTTAGGCAATGAGCAGTTCTTC; CDR3: CASSVVSSGNLGNEQFF
D: TRBD2; V: TRBV27; J: TRBJ2-5; size: once; DNA: TGTGCCAGCAGGGACCCGGGACTAGGAGGGGAGACCCAGTACTTC; CDR3: CASRDPGLGGETQYF
D: TRBD2; V: TRBV9; J: TRBJ2-2; size: .; DNA: TGTGCCAGCAGCGTAGCTGTAGCGGGGGACACCGGGGAGCTGTTTTTT; CDR3: CASSVAVAGDTGELFF
D: TRBD2; V: TRBV28; J: TRBJ2-1; size: .; DNA: TGTGCCAGCAGTTTGGGGGGGAGATACAATGAGCAGTTCTTC; CDR3: CASSLGGRYNEQFF
D: TRBD1; V: TRBV6-2/TRBV6-3; J: TRBJ2-4; size: few; DNA: TGTGCCAGCAGTACGGGGACAGCTATAGCCAAAAACATTCAGTACTTC; CDR3: CASSTGTAIAKNIQYF
D: TRBD2; V: TRBV20-1; J: TRBJ2-3; size: .; DNA: TGCAGTTTCCGCGGGGGGGCTACGCAGTATTTT; CDR3: CSFRGGATQYF
D: TRBD2; V: TRBV5-1; J: TRBJ2-7; size: .; DNA: TGCGCCAGCAGCACCAATCGACTAGCGGGAAGGGGAGGCGAGCAGTACTTC; CDR3: CASSTNRLAGRGGEQYF
D: .; V: TRBV6-5; J: TRBJ2-1; size: few; DNA: TGTGCCAGCTTGGACAAGGGGAAGAATCAGCAGTTCTTC; CDR3: CASLDKGKNQQFF
D: TRBD2; V: TRBV27; J: TRBJ2-7; size: .; DNA: TGTGCCAGCAAGCAGCGGGGGCCCTACGAGCAGTACTTC; CDR3: CASKQRGPYEQYF
D: .; V: TRBV12-3/TRBV12-4; J: TRBJ1-4; size: .; DNA: TGTGCCAGCAGAAATGAGAATGAAAAACTGTTTTTT; CDR3: CASRNENEKLFF
D: TRBD2; V: TRBV20-1; J: TRBJ2-7; size: many; DNA: TGCAGTGCTAGAGAAGGCGGGAGTACCTACGAGCAGTACTTC; CDR3: CSAREGGSTYEQYF
D: .; V: TRBV28; J: TRBJ1-5; size: few; DNA: TGTGCCAGCAGTTCTTTGGGGGTACCCAATCAGCCCCAGCATTTT; CDR3: CASSSLGVPNQPQHF
D: TRBD2; V: TRBV5-1; J: TRBJ2-3; size: few; DNA: TGCGCCAGCAGCTTGGATCTAGCGGGGCTCACAGATACGCAGTATTTT; CDR3: CASSLDLAGLTDTQYF
D: .; V: TRBV7-9; J: TRBJ2-7; size: .; DNA: TGTGCCAGCAGCTCCCTAGGCCAAATTTACGAGCAGTACTTC; CDR3: CASSSLGQIYEQYF
D: .; V: TRBV12-3/TRBV12-4; J: TRBJ1-1; size: few; DNA: TGTGCCAGCAGTTGGGGAGGCCCGATGAACACTGAAGCTTTCTTT; CDR3: CASSWGGPMNTEAFF
D: TRBD2; V: TRBV27; J: TRBJ2-1; size: .; DNA: TGTGCCAGCAGCCCTACGGGAGTAGCGGGGGGTGAGCAGTTCTTC; CDR3: CASSPTGVAGGEQFF
D: .; V: TRBV20-1; J: TRBJ1-2; size: .; DNA: TGCAGTGCATACAGGGAAGTGAAGGGCTACACCTTC; CDR3: CSAYREVKGYTF
D: TRBD2; V: TRBV12-3/TRBV12-4; J: TRBJ2-2; size: .; DNA: TGTGCCAGCAGCATACTGGCGGGAGGGCTTGGAACCGGGGAGCTGTTTTTT; CDR3: CASSILAGGLGTGELFF
D: .; V: TRBV5-1; J: TRBJ2-2; size: few; DNA: TGCGCCAGCAGCTCACGACAGGCCACCGGGGAGCTGTTTTTT; CDR3: CASSSRQATGELFF
D: .; V: TRBV12-3/TRBV12-4; J: TRBJ2-1; size: .; DNA: TGTGCCAGCAGTGCCCGTACAGCTTCCTCCTACAATGAGCAGTTCTTC; CDR3: CASSARTASSYNEQFF
D: .; V: TRBV29-1; J: TRBJ2-5; size: few; DNA: TGCAGCGTTGGGGGGGATAGGGAGACCCAGTACTTC; CDR3: CSVGGDRETQYF
D: TRBD2; V: TRBV28; J: TRBJ2-1; size: .; DNA: TGTGCCAGCAGTTTAGCAGCTAGCGGGAGGACCTACAATGAGCAGTTCTTC; CDR3: CASSLAASGRTYNEQFF
D: .; V: TRBV28; J: TRBJ1-2; size: many; DNA: TGTGCCAGCAGTTTGGGCAACTATGGCTACACCTTC; CDR3: CASSLGNYGYTF
D: TRBD1; V: TRBV12-3/TRBV12-4; J: TRBJ2-3; size: .; DNA: TGTGCCAGCAGTATGACAGGGGCGGCAGATACGCGGTATTTT; CDR3: CASSMTGAADTRYF
D: .; V: TRBV7-2; J: TRBJ2-4; size: .; DNA: TGTGCCAGCAGCTCCGAGACGGGTGGGGGGCATGAGCAGTACTTC; CDR3: CASSSETGGGHEQYF
D: TRBD1; V: TRBV6-5; J: TRBJ2-7; size: .; DNA: TGTGCCAGCAGTTCCACGGGGACAGGGCGCTACGAGCAGTACTTC; CDR3: CASSSTGTGRYEQYF
D: .; V: TRBV20-1; J: TRBJ1-1; size: once; DNA: TGCAGTGCTAGGGGCCAGGAGAATGAGTACACTGAAGCTTTCTTT; CDR3: CSARGQENEYTEAFF
D: .; V: TRBV29-1; J: TRBJ2-5; size: .; DNA: TGCAGCGTTGTTCCTTCATCCTACAATGAGCAGTACTTC; CDR3: CSVVPSSYNEQYF
D: .; V: TRBV6-2/TRBV6-3; J: TRBJ2-3; size: .; DNA: TGTGCCAGCAGTTACCCAGGAGGGCCAGATACGCAGTATTTT; CDR3: CASSYPGGPDTQYF
D: TRBD2; V: TRBV20-1; J: TRBJ2-1; size: .; DNA: TGCAGTGCTAGAGTATCGGGAGAAGCAGCGGGGGTTTGGAGTGAGCAGTTCTTC; CDR3: CSARVSGEAAGVWSEQFF
D: .; V: TRBV9; J: TRBJ2-3; size: .; DNA: TGTGCCAGCAGCGTAGGGGAGATGGGTACGCAGTATTTT; CDR3: CASSVGEMGTQYF
D: .; V: TRBV15; J: TRBJ2-1; size: few; DNA: TGTGCCACCAGCAGGCGGGATTTCAGCTCCTACAATGAGCAGTTCTTC; CDR3: CATSRRDFSSYNEQFF
D: TRBD2; V: TRBV7-9; J: TRBJ2-7; size: once; DNA: TGTGCCAGCAGCCAACAAGCGGGACTCTACGAGCAGTACTTC; CDR3: CASSQQAGLYEQYF
D: TRBD1; V: TRBV7-8; J: TRBJ1-2; size: few; DNA: TGTGCCAGCAGCTTAGGGACAGGGACTTTCGATGGCTACACCTTC; CDR3: CASSLGTGTFDGYTF
D: TRBD1; V: TRBV20-1; J: TRBJ2-3; size: .; DNA: TGCAGTGCAACCGACAGGGTTAGGGCAGATACGCAGTATTTT; CDR3: CSATDRVRADTQYF
D: TRBD1; V: TRBV4-2; J: TRBJ1-2; size: few; DNA: TGTGCCAGCGCATCACGGGACAGGGACCGGGGTGGCTACACCTTC; CDR3: CASASRDRDRGGYTF
D: TRBD2; V: TRBV6-6; J: TRBJ2-5; size: .; DNA: TGTGCCAGCATGGGCGGGAGGGAAGAGACCCAGTACTTC; CDR3: CASMGGREETQYF
D: .; V: TRBV7-2; J: TRBJ2-3; size: .; DNA: TGTGCCGGCAGCCGGCTGTCGGCACATAGAACTACAGATACGCAGTATTTT; CDR3: CAGSRLSAHRTTDTQYF
D: .; V: TRBV7-2; J: TRBJ1-5; size: .; DNA: TGTGCCAGCAGCCCTAGGGTCATTCAGCCCCAGCATTTT; CDR3: CASSPRVIQPQHF
D: .; V: TRBV7-2; J: TRBJ2-1; size: .; DNA: TGTGCCAGCAGCGAATGGGCCGGGCGGTTCTTC; CDR3: CASSEWAGRFF